A single sample gave rise to the 16 T cell receptor beta chains below, sequenced in a study of human T cells and chemical hapten exposure. Indicated time point: pre-sensitization, week 0. Treatment in this sample: therapeutic diphenylcyclopropenone sensitization with weekly scalp DPC. TCRdb independently ran MiXCR on the RACE reads; one entry per CDR3 protein. The repertoire holds 350,000 to 450,000 distinct CDR3 sequences, with 5% to 6.5% as singletons. The sequencing here drew on whole blood, taken in connection with sensitization to the hapten diphenylcyclopropenone (DPC). These TCRs come from a woman between 45 and 60 years old with alopecia areata. Some clones in this sample may be carry-over from other donors' samples.

In its sample, this clonotype was seen many times. V gene TRBV9 combines with J gene TRBJ2-7, with no clear D. The CDR3 is 13 amino acids. V shed 0 bases and J shed 3 bases, with 7 bases lying between them. Germline values: CDR1 SGDLS, CDR2 YYNGEE. The chain's CDR3 is CASSVEDSYEQYF. CDR3 DNA: TGTGCCAGCAGCGTAGAAGATAGCTACGAGCAGTACTTC.

The V call is TRBV7-8, the J call TRBJ2-3; 7 bases match TRBD1. The CDR3 is 14 residues long. Losses at the gene ends were 3 bases for V and 11 bases for J; bases not matched to a gene: 11. Germline V CDR1 and CDR2: SGHVS, FQNEAQ. CDR3 sequence (DNA): TGTGCCAGCAGCTTTTCCGGGACAGCCACAGGGCAGTATTTT. Encoded protein: CASSFSGTATGQYF. Complete variable domain (other parts from reference TRBV7-8 and TRBJ2-3): GAGVSQSPRYKVAKRGQDVALRCDPISGHVSLFWYQQALGQGPEFLTYFQNEAQLDKSGLPSDRFFAERPEGSVSTLKIQRTQQEDSAVYLCASSFSGTATGQYFGPGTRLTVL.

This clonotype was found once. This could be a read error, since a much larger clone is one nucleotide away. The chain couples TRBV6-2 or TRBV6-3 to TRBJ2-6; D unclear. CDR3 length: 16 residues. Per the germline V gene, CDR1 is MNHEY and CDR2 is SVGEGT. Between the trimmed V and J ends, which lost 7 bases and 0 bases, there was a span of 13 bases. CDR3 loop: CASIFGCVSGANVLTF. CDR3 nucleotides: TGTGCCAGCATTTTCGGGTGTGTCTCTGGGGCCAACGTCCTGACTTTC.

This clonotype was seen many times. The DNA for the CDR3 is TGTGCCAGCAGCTTCGCCGCAGATACGCAGTATTTT. Amino acids: CASSFAADTQYF. The chain has TRBV5-6 and TRBJ2-3; D not resolved. Germline V CDR1 and CDR2: SGHDT, YYEEEE. V was trimmed by 2 bases and J by 4 bases, leaving 5 bases between them. CDR3 length equals 12 residues.

This clonotype was picked up many times. V usage is TRBV5-5 and J usage is TRBJ1-3, with D possibly being TRBD1 (5 bases). Trimming shortened V by 0 bases and J by 6 bases, and 13 bases separated the two germline ends. Germline CDR1 and CDR2: SGHKS and YYEKEE (reference sequence). CDR3 size: 15 residues. The CDR3 bases are TGTGCCAGCAGCTTGGAAGGCCAGGGTCTAAACACCATATATTTT. It yields the protein CASSLEGQGLNTIYF.

CDR3 sequence reads: CATSRDAPPAGGSDTQYF. CDR3 in DNA: TGTGCCACCAGCAGAGATGCCCCCCCAGCGGGGGGTTCAGATACGCAGTATTTT. The V and J genes are TRBV15 and TRBJ2-3, with TRBD2 matching 9 bases. After removal of 0 bases from V and 4 bases from J, the junction contained 11 bases not matched to a gene. In germline, CDR1 is LNHNV, CDR2 YYDKDF (reference sequence). The CDR3 consists of 18 residues.

There are a few counts of this clonotype. V and J are TRBV20-1 and TRBJ1-4; TRBD1 might be the D (5 bases). The length of the CDR3 is 15 residues. Germline V gene sequence: CDR1 DFQATT, CDR2 SNEGSKA (reference sequence). V lost 0 bases and J 7 bases, leaving 15 bases between the germline ends. The DNA for the CDR3 is TGCAGTGCTAGAGATTGGGGGGGTGAGAGTGAAAAACTGTTTTTT. It yields the protein CSARDWGGESEKLFF.

This clonotype was detected ten times or more. The V and J genes are TRBV3-1 and TRBJ2-6; TRBD2 agrees at 7 bases. CDR1 is LGHDT and CDR2 is YNNKEL in the germline V gene (reference sequence). The CDR3 extends over 17 amino acids. The ends lost 0 bases at V and 2 bases at J; junction bases unmatched: 4. CDR3 DNA: TGTGCCAGCAGCCAAGAAAGCGGGGTAGCTGGGGCCAACGTCCTGACTTTC. Amino acid sequence: CASSQESGVAGANVLTF.

The CDR3 bases are TGTGCCAGCAGGGAACGGGGGAACAATGAAAAACTGTTTTTT. This gives the protein CASRERGNNEKLFF. J is TRBJ1-4 and V is TRBV27; tentative D call: TRBD1 (5 bases). Per germline, CDR1 MNHEY and CDR2 SMNVEV (reference sequence). V gave up 6 bases and J gave up 5 bases, with 13 bases separating them. This CDR3 is built from 14 residues.

There are a few counts of this clonotype. This sequence joins TRBV29-1 and TRBJ1-5, with D tentatively TRBD1 (5 bases). The CDR3 spans 12 residues. Trimming pared 4 bases from V and 8 bases from J, leaving 12 bases between. Germline-derived CDR1 and CDR2 are SQVTM and ANQGSEA. The CDR3 region is CSVGVGREPQHF. The CDR3 bases are TGCAGCGTTGGGGTGGGCAGGGAGCCCCAGCATTTT. The full variable domain, its missing parts supplied by reference TRBV29-1 and TRBJ1-5, is SAVISQKPSRDICQRGTSLTIQCQVDSQVTMMFWYRQQPGQSLTLIATANQGSEATYESGFVIDKFPISRPNLTFSTLTVSNMSPEDSSIYLCSVGVGREPQHFGDGTRLSIL.

This clonotype has at least ten counts. The rearrangement links TRBV2 to TRBJ2-5, with D maybe TRBD1 (5 bases). This CDR3 spans 12 amino acids. Trimming stripped 6 bases from V and 1 base from J, with 6 bases between. Germline lookup yields CDR1 SNHLY and CDR2 FYNNEI. In nucleotides, the CDR3 is TGTGCCAGCAGGGACATCCAAGAGACCCAGTACTTC. This encodes CASRDIQETQYF. Drawing the rest from reference TRBV2 and TRBJ2-5, the complete variable domain is EPEVTQTPSHQVTQMGQEVILRCVPISNHLYFYWYRQILGQKVEFLVSFYNNEISEKSEIFDDQFSVERPDGSNFTLKIRSTKLEDSAMYFCASRDIQETQYFGPGTRLLVL.

V gene TRBV10-3 combines with J gene TRBJ2-2, with D tentatively TRBD2 (5 bases). Trimming cost V 10 bases and J 2 bases, with 14 bases left between them. Germline CDR1 and CDR2: ENHRY and SYGVKD. The CDR3 contains 14 residues. CDR3 sequence (DNA): TGTGCCAGCAGAAATGAGGGAAACACCGGGGAGCTGTTTTTT. It is translated as CASRNEGNTGELFF.

Many counts were recorded for this clonotype. The chain couples TRBV18 to TRBJ2-7; weak D call: TRBD2 (6 bases). CDR1 and CDR2 (germline): KGHSH, LQKENI. The CDR3 totals 14 residues. V gave up 0 bases and J gave up 5 bases, with 11 bases separating them. In nucleotides, the CDR3 is TGTGCCAGCTCACCACCCCTAGCGAGAAACGAGCAGTACTTC. This gives the protein CASSPPLARNEQYF.

There are a few counts of this clonotype. CDR3 DNA: TGTGCCAGCACCCTGGGGCCTTCTCTTGGCTACACCTTC. Translating gives CASTLGPSLGYTF. The J gene is TRBJ1-2, the V gene TRBV28, with D perhaps matching TRBD1 (5 bases). Trimming removed 7 bases at V and 7 bases at J, with 16 bases between. This CDR3 spans 13 amino acids. CDR1 and CDR2 (germline): MDHEN, SYDVKM.

The chain couples TRBV6-2 or TRBV6-3 to TRBJ2-1; the D gene is possibly TRBD1 (6 bases). Trimming removed 2 bases from V and 4 bases from J, with 12 bases in between. In germline, CDR1 is MNHEY, CDR2 SVGEGT. This CDR3 is 15 amino acids long. The chain's CDR3 is CASSYGAGAYNEQFF. The CDR3 nucleotides are TGTGCCAGCAGTTACGGGGCAGGGGCGTACAATGAGCAGTTCTTC.

The rearrangement uses TRBV16 and TRBJ2-7; D not certain. The CDR3 spans 16 residues. V lost 0 bases and J lost 1, with 13 bases in between. Germline V gives CDR1 KGHSY, CDR2 FQNENV. The DNA for the CDR3 is TGTGCCAGCAGCCAATCGATGCCGCCCGTATCCTACGAGCAGTACTTC. This translates into CASSQSMPPVSYEQYF.